This TCR beta chain emerged from a study of blood T cell repertoires in COVID-19. Study information: Some COVID-19 samples were acute and others convalescent; all came from the United States, Italy and Spain. T cells, B-cell-depleted T cells, or PBMCs supplied cDNA or gDNA.

V was trimmed by 4 bases and J by 0 bases, leaving 5 bases between them. The length of the CDR3 is 12 residues. From germline, CDR1 is SQVTM and CDR2 ANQGSEA. Produced via immunoSEQ multiplex PCR; TCRdb's table is partial and in-frame only. The repertoire includes under 300,000 clones, roughly 85% of them detected once, and 11% sits in the top ten. The receptor's source is a woman between 70 and 85 years old with acute or convalescent COVID-19. What was sequenced was peripheral blood. V usage is TRBV29-1 and J usage is TRBJ2-3, with a tentative D call TRBD1 (5 bases). The CDR3 DNA follows: TGCAGCGTTGCAGGGAGCACAGATACGCAGTATTTT. Its protein product is CSVAGSTDTQYF.